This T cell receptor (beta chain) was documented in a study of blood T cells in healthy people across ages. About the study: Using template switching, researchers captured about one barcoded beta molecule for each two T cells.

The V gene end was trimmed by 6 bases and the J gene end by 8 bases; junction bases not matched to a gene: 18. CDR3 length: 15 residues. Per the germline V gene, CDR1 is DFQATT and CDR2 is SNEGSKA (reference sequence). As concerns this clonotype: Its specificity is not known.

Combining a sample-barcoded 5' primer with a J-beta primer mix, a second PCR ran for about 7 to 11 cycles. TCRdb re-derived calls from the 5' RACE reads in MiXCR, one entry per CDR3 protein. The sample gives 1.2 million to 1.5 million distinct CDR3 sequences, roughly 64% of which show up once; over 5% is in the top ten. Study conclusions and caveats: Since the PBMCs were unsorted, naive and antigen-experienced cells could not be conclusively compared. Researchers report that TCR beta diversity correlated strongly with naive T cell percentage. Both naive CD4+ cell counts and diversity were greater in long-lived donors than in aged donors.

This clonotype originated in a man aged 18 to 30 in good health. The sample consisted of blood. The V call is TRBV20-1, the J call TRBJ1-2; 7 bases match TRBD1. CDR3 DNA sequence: TGCAGTGCCGCCAAGGGGGCAGGGCGCCTGGAGGGCTACACCTTC. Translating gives CSAAKGAGRLEGYTF.